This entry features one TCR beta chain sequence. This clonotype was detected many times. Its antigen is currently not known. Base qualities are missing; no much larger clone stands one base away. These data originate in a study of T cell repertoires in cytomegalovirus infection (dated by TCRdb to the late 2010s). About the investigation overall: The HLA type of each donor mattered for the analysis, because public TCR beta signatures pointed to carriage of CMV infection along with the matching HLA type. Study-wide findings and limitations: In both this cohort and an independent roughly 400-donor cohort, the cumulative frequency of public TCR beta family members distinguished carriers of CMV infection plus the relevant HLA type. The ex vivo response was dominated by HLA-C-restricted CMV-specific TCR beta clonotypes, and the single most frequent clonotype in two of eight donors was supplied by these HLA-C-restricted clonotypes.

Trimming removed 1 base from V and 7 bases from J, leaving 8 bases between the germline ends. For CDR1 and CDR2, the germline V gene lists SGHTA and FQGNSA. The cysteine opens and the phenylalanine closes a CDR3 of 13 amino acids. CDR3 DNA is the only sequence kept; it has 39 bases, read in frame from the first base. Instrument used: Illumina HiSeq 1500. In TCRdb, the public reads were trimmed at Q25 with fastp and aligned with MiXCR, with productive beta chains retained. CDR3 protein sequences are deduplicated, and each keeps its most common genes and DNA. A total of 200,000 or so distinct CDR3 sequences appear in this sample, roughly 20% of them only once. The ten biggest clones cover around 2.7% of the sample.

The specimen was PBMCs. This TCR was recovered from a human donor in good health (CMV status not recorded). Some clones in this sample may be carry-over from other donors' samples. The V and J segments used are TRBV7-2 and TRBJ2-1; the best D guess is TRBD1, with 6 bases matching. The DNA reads TGTGCCAGCAGCTTAGACAGGGAAAATGAGCAGTTCTTC. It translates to CASSLDRENEQFF.